One T cell receptor (beta chain) is described in this entry. This record belongs to a study of Ad26.COV2.S vaccination and SARS-CoV-2 variants. The germline CDR1 and CDR2 sequences are MDHEN and SYDVKM. The CDR3 is made up of 12 amino acids. Trimming stripped 4 bases from V and 7 bases from J, with 11 bases between. Sequenced by immunoSEQ multiplex PCR; TCRdb stores in-frame clones only, minus some. This sample carries a few hundred thousand clones, 90% of them seen once, and the ten largest clones take roughly 4%. Treatment denoted: approximately 18 received Ad26.COV2.S at low or high dose, single or two shots; about five received placebo; per-sample allocation not given. Specimens were obtained on day 63 following the first vaccine or placebo injection.

This receptor was identified in a person aged 18-60 years who received the Ad26.COV2.S COVID-19 vaccine or a placebo. The chain employs TRBV28 and TRBJ2-7, with D unclear. The starting material was peripheral blood, obtained in a trial of Ad26.COV2.S vaccine versus placebo. The CDR3, as DNA: TGTGCCAGCAGTTCCACAATAGGAGAGCAGTACTTC. It encodes CASSSTIGEQYF.